Following are 26 T cell receptor beta chains from one sample sequenced in a study of cytomegalovirus exposure and HLA in healthy donors. Researchers ran the PCR with 60 Vbeta and 13 Jbeta primers. The assay was immunoSEQ multiplex PCR, and TCRdb's table has in-frame clones only and misses some. The table shows approximately 120,000 clones, with around 82% occurring only once. The specimen was PBMCs. Source of these receptors: a man in his forties or fifties in good health and CMV-seronegative.

This chain links TRBV28 with TRBJ1-5; a possible D gene is TRBD1 (6 bases). The CDR3 loop spans 15 amino acids. V was cut by 6 bases and J by 3 bases, with 15 bases left in between. CDR1 is MDHEN, CDR2 SYDVKM, per germline. The CDR3 spells CASRPTGTLNQPQHF. CDR3 DNA sequence: TGTGCCAGCAGACCGACAGGCACACTCAATCAGCCCCAGCATTTT.

DNA for the CDR3: TGTGCCAGCAGCCAGGGACTAGCGGGGGGGCTCGGGTACAATGAGCAGTTCTTC. Its translation is CASSQGLAGGLGYNEQFF. The V call is TRBV7-3, the J call TRBJ2-1; 16 positions agree with TRBD2. The V gene end was trimmed by 5 bases and the J gene end by 4 bases; junction bases not matched to a gene: 8. Per germline, CDR1 SGHTA and CDR2 FQGTGA. The length of the CDR3 is 18 residues.

The genes are TRBV5-6 and TRBJ2-2; 7 bases map to TRBD2. Germline V CDR1 and CDR2: SGHDT, YYEEEE. J gave up 1 base and V 7 bases, and 7 bases lay outside the gene matches. The CDR3 consists of 15 residues. CDR3 DNA: TGTGCCAGCGGGAGGGGAGGGCTGAACACCGGGGAGCTGTTTTTT. Amino acids: CASGRGGLNTGELFF.

The rearrangement links TRBV7-2 to TRBJ1-4; 7 nucleotides agree with TRBD1. This CDR3 is built from 17 residues. Per germline, CDR1 SGHTA and CDR2 FQGNSA. With 0 bases clipped from V and 8 bases from J, the junction kept 12 bases outside the gene matches. The CDR3 region has the DNA TGTGCCAGCAGCTTAGCCCTTAGCCGTGACAGGGACGAAAAACTGTTTTTT. This codes for CASSLALSRDRDEKLFF.

V gene TRBV5-1 combines with J gene TRBJ2-3, with D possibly being TRBD1 (7 bases). Between the trimmed V and J ends, which lost 1 base and 2 bases, there was a span of 14 bases. The V gene's germline CDR1 is SGHRS and CDR2 YFSETQ. The CDR3 contains 16 residues. The DNA of the CDR3 is TGCGCCAGCAGCTTGTTTACAGGGGAGGTCACAGATACGCAGTATTTT. It is translated as CASSLFTGEVTDTQYF.

The chain couples TRBV5-4 to TRBJ2-4, with 8 bases identical to TRBD1. V shed 1 base and J 7 bases; nucleotides not matched to a gene: 10. The germline V gene has CDR1 SGHNT and CDR2 YYREEE (reference sequence). CDR3 length: 16 residues. In DNA form, the CDR3 reads TGTGCCAGCAGCTTGCCCCGGACAGGGACGGAGAACATTCAGTACTTC. Its translation is CASSLPRTGTENIQYF.

CDR3 loop: CASSMGQRSRSGELFF. The CDR3 DNA reads as TGTGCCAGTAGCATGGGACAACGATCCAGGAGCGGGGAGCTGTTTTTT. This chain links TRBV19 with TRBJ2-2; perhaps TRBD1 as D (6 bases). V lost 6 bases, J lost 7 bases, and 21 bases lay in between. The CDR3 sequence is 16 residues long. Germline V lookup: CDR1 LNHDA, CDR2 SQIVND (reference sequence).

The genes are TRBV2 and TRBJ1-5; D is undetermined. Germline CDR1 reads SNHLY; CDR2 reads FYNNEI. Trimming removed 1 base from V and 5 bases from J, with 9 bases in between. The CDR3 is made up of 14 amino acids. Here the CDR3 DNA reads TGTGCCAGCAGTGAAGAGGGAGCCCATCAGCCCCAGCATTTT. It specifies CASSEEGAHQPQHF.

This rearrangement joins TRBV5-6 to TRBJ1-2, with D possibly matching TRBD1 (6 bases). The CDR3 is 13 residues long. CDR1 SGHDT and CDR2 YYEEEE come from the germline V gene. Deletions cut 4 bases from V and 6 bases from J, with 13 bases between. CDR3 region: CASSRTARDGYTF. The CDR3 DNA reads as TGTGCCAGCAGCCGGACAGCCCGGGATGGCTACACCTTC. Full variable domain (outside the CDR3, taken from reference TRBV5-6 and TRBJ1-2): DAGVTQSPTHLIKTRGQQVTLRCSPKSGHDTVSWYQQALGQGPQFIFQYYEEEERQRGNFPDRFSGHQFPNYSSELNVNALLLGDSALYLCASSRTARDGYTFGSGTRLTVV.

This clone occurred once. V usage is TRBV9 and J usage is TRBJ2-5; TRBD2 agrees at 11 bases. Germline values: CDR1 SGDLS, CDR2 YYNGEE. V shed 3 bases and J 2 bases; nucleotides not matched to a gene: 12. CDR3 length: 18 residues. CDR3 loop: CASSARTSGRSSQETQYF. The CDR3 coding sequence is TGTGCCAGCAGCGCAAGGACTAGCGGGCGATCGTCTCAAGAGACCCAGTACTTC. The whole variable domain, filled in from reference TRBV9 and TRBJ2-5, reads DSGVTQTPKHLITATGQRVTLRCSPRSGDLSVYWYQQSLDQGLQFLIQYYNGEERAKGNILERFSAQQFPDLHSELNLSSLELGDSALYFCASSARTSGRSSQETQYFGPGTRLLVL.

The rearrangement uses TRBV7-6 and TRBJ1-2; D is uncertain. This CDR3 has 13 residues. The V end lost 0 bases, the J end lost 4 bases, and 6 bases lay between the germline ends. The germline V gene has CDR1 SGHVS and CDR2 FNYEAQ. The CDR3 loop reads CASSLAGGYGYTF. DNA of the CDR3: TGTGCCAGCAGCTTAGCGGGAGGCTATGGCTACACCTTC.

The V call is TRBV28, the J call TRBJ2-7; TRBD1 matches at 7 bases. The CDR3 contains 14 residues. J gave up 2 bases and V 4 bases, and 5 bases lay outside the gene matches. Looked up from germline, CDR1 is MDHEN and CDR2 is SYDVKM. The CDR3 DNA is TGTGCCAGCAGTTCGTCGGGACAGACCTACGAGCAGTACTTC. It codes for CASSSSGQTYEQYF.

This clone was recorded a few times. The gene calls are TRBV29-1 and TRBJ2-5; possibly TRBD2 for D (6 bases). This CDR3 region has 14 residues. CDR1 SQVTM and CDR2 ANQGSEA come from the germline V gene. V was trimmed by 0 bases and J by 4 bases, leaving 12 bases between them. CDR3: CSVEDWGGVETQYF. CDR3 DNA sequence: TGCAGCGTTGAAGATTGGGGCGGGGTAGAGACCCAGTACTTC.

The chain recombines TRBV15 with TRBJ2-1; 11 nucleotides line up with TRBD1. Trimming took 5 bases from V and 10 from J; bases not matched to a gene: 10. The CDR3 spans 15 residues. Germline-derived CDR1 and CDR2 are LNHNV and YYDKDF (reference sequence). CDR3 sequence (DNA): TGTGCCACCAGCCCGGGACAGGGGGGCCGAATCGAGCAGTTCTTC. Protein: CATSPGQGGRIEQFF.

The chain employs TRBV20-1 and TRBJ2-7; D unclear. V was pared by 1 base and J by 5 bases, with 6 bases between. The germline V gene has CDR1 DFQATT and CDR2 SNEGSKA (reference sequence). The length of the CDR3 is 11 residues. The CDR3 reads CSARAGDEQYF. In DNA form, the CDR3 reads TGCAGTGCTAGAGCCGGAGACGAGCAGTACTTC.

This clone has only one observation. The chain combines TRBV7-6 with TRBJ2-3; D perhaps matches TRBD2 (5 bases). The CDR3 length is 15 residues. Per germline, CDR1 SGHVS and CDR2 FNYEAQ. V shed 3 bases and J shed 0 bases, with 10 bases lying between them. The CDR3 sequence is CASSFLRTSTDTQYF. The CDR3 DNA follows: TGTGCCAGCAGCTTTTTGAGGACTAGCACAGATACGCAGTATTTT.

This clone was picked up one time. The genes are TRBV5-1 and TRBJ2-7, with 12 bases fitting TRBD2. The germline V gene encodes CDR1 SGHRS and CDR2 YFSETQ. V lost 3 bases, J lost 0 bases, and 1 base stayed unmatched. This CDR3 comprises 15 residues. In nucleotides, the CDR3 is TGCGCCAGCAGCTCGACTAGCGGGGGCTCCTACGAGCAGTACTTC. Amino acid sequence: CASSSTSGGSYEQYF.

This clone was detected only once. This chain joins TRBV2 and TRBJ2-2, with D unclear. CDR1 and CDR2 from the germline V gene are SNHLY and FYNNEI. The V and J ends lost 1 base and 2 bases respectively, with 8 bases between them. This CDR3 contains 15 residues. The CDR3: CASSEENTNTGELFF. The CDR3 DNA reads as TGTGCCAGCAGTGAAGAGAACACAAACACCGGGGAGCTGTTTTTT.

This sequence joins TRBV18 and TRBJ1-2; 8 bases fit TRBD1. V lost 2 bases to trimming and J lost 5 bases; unmatched junction nucleotides: 7. Germline assignment: CDR1 KGHSH and CDR2 LQKENI. This CDR3 is 15 amino acids long. The CDR3 DNA reads TGTGCCAGCTCACCATCGACAGGGGTAGGGTATGGCTACACCTTC. Its protein product is CASSPSTGVGYGYTF.

The V and J genes are TRBV6-5 and TRBJ2-1; TRBD2 agrees at 7 bases. Losses at the gene ends were 5 bases for V and 6 bases for J; bases not matched to a gene: 10. This CDR3 comprises 15 residues. The germline V gene has CDR1 MNHEY and CDR2 SVGAGI. CDR3 DNA sequence: TGTGCCAGCAGTCTTGGGGGAGGGTGGGGCAATGAGCAGTTCTTC. Translation gives CASSLGGGWGNEQFF.

V gene TRBV13 combines with J gene TRBJ1-1, with D hard to call. Deletions cut 3 bases from V and 11 bases from J, with 10 bases between. The germline CDR1 and CDR2 sequences are PRHDT and FYEKMQ (reference sequence). The CDR3 is 11 residues long. In DNA form, the CDR3 reads TGTGCCAGCAGCTTCCCCCTCGGGGCTTTCTTT. It translates to CASSFPLGAFF.

The V call is TRBV29-1, the J call TRBJ2-5; 9 bases are a match to TRBD1. The J call may be wrong; the DNA end is better matched by TRBJ2-7. From germline, CDR1 is SQVTM and CDR2 ANQGSEA. The CDR3 sequence is 12 residues long. The CDR3 coding sequence is TGCAGCGCCGGGACAGGGTACTACGAGCAGTACTTC. Translating gives CSAGTGYYEQYF.

This clone showed up just once. This sequence joins TRBV4-3 and TRBJ1-4, with D uncertain. Germline V gene sequence: CDR1 LGHNA, CDR2 YSLEER. Trimming took 0 bases from V and 1 from J, leaving 12 bases between them. This CDR3 spans 17 amino acids. The CDR3 here is CASSQEAGRGTNEKLFF. The CDR3 bases are TGCGCCAGCAGCCAAGAGGCAGGACGGGGAACTAATGAAAAACTGTTTTTT.

This sequence joins TRBV19 and TRBJ1-2; 8 bases match TRBD1. Looked up from germline, CDR1 is LNHDA and CDR2 is SQIVND (reference sequence). This CDR3 contains 12 residues. Unmatched junction bases numbered 2, after V lost 7 bases and J lost 4 bases. The CDR3 DNA follows: TGTGCCAGTACCACAGGGGGCTATGGCTACACCTTC. Its translation: CASTTGGYGYTF.

V gene TRBV4-1 combines with J gene TRBJ1-5; the D gene is possibly TRBD1 (6 bases). The CDR3 length is 15 residues. Looked up from germline, CDR1 is MGHRA and CDR2 is YSYEKL. V lost 2 bases, J lost 0 bases, and 8 bases lay in between. CDR3 sequence reads: CASSQYRDSNQPQHF. The CDR3 coding sequence is TGCGCCAGCAGCCAATACAGGGATAGCAATCAGCCCCAGCATTTT.

V is TRBV19 and J is TRBJ1-1; D is possibly TRBD1 (6 bases). The germline V and J ends were trimmed by 4 bases and 2 bases, with 11 bases remaining between them. This CDR3 has 14 amino acids. Germline V gene data show CDR1 as LNHDA and CDR2 as SQIVND (reference sequence). The CDR3 region is CASSKGTINTEAFF. DNA for the CDR3: TGTGCCAGTAGTAAAGGGACAATTAACACTGAAGCTTTCTTT.